This T cell receptor beta chain emerged from a study of blood T cells in healthy people across ages. Whole-study results and caveats: Donors of long life had a larger count of naive CD4+ cells and greater diversity than aged donors. Older individuals had lower TCR beta diversity per million T cells (the decline was roughly linear).

Concerning this clonotype: Its antigen remains unidentified.

Roughly 10 milliliters of peripheral blood were drawn from each donor into EDTA-treated tubes. The second PCR ran roughly 7 to 12 cycles with a sample-barcoded 5' primer and J-beta primers. TCRdb used MiXCR to reprocess the 5' RACE reads, holding one entry per CDR3 protein. The sample lists roughly 1.5 million distinct CDR3 sequences; roughly two fifths were seen once. The CDR3 extends over 14 amino acids. Germline V CDR1 and CDR2: LGHNA, YSLEER. The gene calls are TRBV4-3 and TRBJ2-4, with 9 bases matching TRBD1. The J call is uncertain, as TRBJ2-7 better fits the DNA end. This TCR was sampled from a woman aged 18 to 35 in good health. The sequencing sample was made of blood. CDR3 amino acids: CASSQGDRVDEQYF. The DNA of the CDR3 is TGCGCCAGCAGCCAAGGGGACAGGGTTGACGAGCAGTACTTC.